The 28 T cell receptor beta chains listed next were all sequenced from one sample in a study of T cell changes during pregnancy in multiple sclerosis. The repertoire was sequenced with immunoSEQ multiplex PCR; TCRdb's copy has only in-frame clones and lacks some. The table lists about 73,000 clones, roughly 88% of them singletons. The specimen was peripheral blood, collected after pregnancy. All receptors come from a female donor in good health, enrolled as a control in a pregnancy study.

The CDR3 nucleotides read TGTGCCAGCTCTCCCTTGACAGGAAACTATGGCTACACCTTC. Translating it yields CASSPLTGNYGYTF. The chain uses TRBV9 and TRBJ1-2, with a weak D call TRBD1 (6 bases). The CDR3 has 14 amino acids. V was cut by 7 bases and J by 2 bases, with 15 bases left in between. The germline V gene has CDR1 SGDLS and CDR2 YYNGEE.

This clone was detected a few times. This chain connects TRBV7-9 to TRBJ1-4; D remains ambiguous. Germline lookup yields CDR1 SEHNR and CDR2 FQNEAQ (reference sequence). Trimming shortened V by 5 bases and J by 5 bases, and 18 bases separated the two germline ends. The CDR3 loop spans 16 amino acids. The CDR3 bases are TGTGCCAGCAGCCCCTCCCAACCAGGTTACAATGAAAAACTGTTTTTT. As protein: CASSPSQPGYNEKLFF.

A single count supports this clone. The chain links TRBV7-2 to TRBJ1-2; 11 bases are a match to TRBD1. CDR1 is SGHTA and CDR2 is FQGNSA in the germline V gene. V lost 5 bases and J lost 6; bases outside the gene matches: 5. The CDR3 is 14 residues long. The DNA for the CDR3 is TGTGCCAGCAGCCCCCGGACAGGGGGCCATGGCTACACCTTC. The encoded protein is CASSPRTGGHGYTF.

The J gene is TRBJ2-7, the V gene TRBV9, with D perhaps TRBD2 (6 bases). The CDR3 runs to 14 residues. V was trimmed by 4 bases and J by 4 bases, leaving 15 bases between them. The V gene's germline CDR1 is SGDLS and CDR2 YYNGEE. The CDR3 protein is CASSPRVSGYEQYF. The DNA of the CDR3 is TGTGCCAGCAGCCCCCGGGTTAGCGGTTACGAGCAGTACTTC.

V usage is TRBV2 and J usage is TRBJ1-1; 7 bases are shared with TRBD1. CDR1 and CDR2 (germline): SNHLY, FYNNEI. CDR3 size: 13 residues. V dropped 6 bases and J dropped 2; count of bases not matched to a gene: 3. DNA for the CDR3: TGTGCCAGCAGGGGGACAGTCAACACTGAAGCTTTCTTT. It is translated as CASRGTVNTEAFF.

This chain connects TRBV7-6 to TRBJ1-3; the match to TRBD1 covers 8 bases. Trimming took 5 bases from V and 0 from J; bases not matched to a gene: 9. The CDR3 sequence is 17 residues long. CDR1 SGHVS and CDR2 FNYEAQ come from the germline V gene. The CDR3 bases are TGTGCCAGCAGCCCCTCGACAGGGGTCGACTCTGGAAACACCATATATTTT. Amino acids: CASSPSTGVDSGNTIYF.

V and J are TRBV27 and TRBJ2-3; 10 nucleotides line up with TRBD2. This CDR3 contains 17 residues. The germline V gene encodes CDR1 MNHEY and CDR2 SMNVEV (reference sequence). J lost 4 bases, V lost 4 bases, and 11 bases had no gene match. DNA of the CDR3: TGTGCCAGCAGTTGGAATCGACCCCTAGCGGGAGCAGATACGCAGTATTTT. Translated, it gives CASSWNRPLAGADTQYF.

The chain employs TRBV25-1 and TRBJ1-1; a weak D match, TRBD1 (5 bases). Germline CDR1 MGHDK, CDR2 SYGVNS. V shed 8 bases and J shed 3 bases, with 16 bases lying between them. CDR3 length equals 14 residues. CDR3 protein: CASWNGGIYTEAFF. DNA of the CDR3: TGTGCCAGCTGGAACGGGGGGATATACACTGAAGCTTTCTTT. The variable domain in full, with the rest retrieved from reference TRBV25-1 and TRBJ1-1, is EADIYQTPRYLVIGTGKKITLECSQTMGHDKMYWYQQDPGMELHLIHYSYGVNSTEKGDLSSESTVSRIRTEHFPLTLESARPSHTSQYLCASWNGGIYTEAFFGQGTRLTVV.

The J gene is TRBJ2-2, the V gene TRBV6-6; D possibly corresponds to TRBD1 (5 bases). The CDR3 contains 14 residues. The germline gives CDR1 MNHNY, CDR2 SVGAGI (reference sequence). The germline V and J ends were trimmed by 2 bases and 3 bases, with 7 bases remaining between them. Here the CDR3 reads CASSYTRDTGELFF. CDR3 sequence (DNA): TGTGCCAGCAGTTACACCAGGGACACCGGGGAGCTGTTTTTT.

This chain uses TRBV29-1 with TRBJ2-7, with 7 bases fitting TRBD2. The junction had 5 bases not matched to a gene; V was cut back by 2 bases and J by 4 bases. Per germline, CDR1 SQVTM and CDR2 ANQGSEA. The CDR3 runs to 13 residues. The chain's CDR3 is CSVESSRGYEQYF. The CDR3 DNA follows: TGCAGCGTTGAATCTTCGCGGGGGTACGAGCAGTACTTC.

This clone was seen a handful of times. The rearrangement uses TRBV7-2 and TRBJ1-4; the D gene is possibly TRBD1 (5 bases). CDR1 and CDR2 (germline): SGHTA, FQGNSA. V lost 5 bases and J 0 bases, leaving 10 bases between the germline ends. The CDR3 spans 15 residues. CDR3 sequence (DNA): TGTGCCAGCAGCCCAGGGTACTCAACTAATGAAAAACTGTTTTTT. It specifies CASSPGYSTNEKLFF.

CDR3 amino acids: CASSVQGAFIEEQFF. CDR3 sequence (DNA): TGTGCCAGCAGCGTCCAGGGGGCCTTTATCGAGGAGCAGTTCTTC. The chain links TRBV6-5 to TRBJ2-1; 8 nucleotides align to TRBD1. Germline lookup yields CDR1 MNHEY and CDR2 SVGAGI. The CDR3 runs to 15 residues. With 6 bases clipped from V and 10 bases from J, the junction kept 14 bases outside the gene matches.

The CDR3 reads CAISLGLAGTSYEQYF. The CDR3 DNA reads TGTGCCATCAGCCTAGGACTAGCGGGGACCTCCTACGAGCAGTACTTC. This chain connects TRBV10-3 to TRBJ2-7, with 12 bases matching TRBD2. CDR3 length: 16 amino acids. Germline V gene sequence: CDR1 ENHRY, CDR2 SYGVKD. With 6 bases clipped from V and 0 bases from J, the junction kept 6 bases outside the gene matches.

The CDR3 loop reads CASNSGTRYNEQFF. The CDR3 region has the DNA TGTGCCAGCAATAGCGGGACCCGCTACAATGAGCAGTTCTTC. This sequence joins TRBV7-9 and TRBJ2-1; 8 bases map to TRBD2. The trim removed 7 bases at V and 3 bases at J, leaving 5 bases unmatched. The CDR3 has 14 residues. CDR1 is SEHNR, CDR2 FQNEAQ, per germline (reference sequence). Filled out from reference TRBV7-9 and TRBJ2-1, the complete variable domain reads DTGVSQNPRHKITKRGQNVTFRCDPISEHNRLYWYRQTLGQGPEFLTYFQNEAQLEKSRLLSDRFSAERPKGSFSTLEIQRTEQGDSAMYLCASNSGTRYNEQFFGPGTRLTVL.

The chain is built from TRBV5-1 and TRBJ1-1, with 11 bases lining up with TRBD1. CDR3 length equals 16 residues. Germline CDR1 reads SGHRS; CDR2 reads YFSETQ. J was trimmed by 5 bases and V by 4 bases; bases with no gene match: 10. The CDR3 coding sequence is TGCGCCAGCAGCGCGGACCGGGACAGGGGGAGGACTGAAGCTTTCTTT. Amino acids: CASSADRDRGRTEAFF.

This clone has a single count. V gene TRBV27 combines with J gene TRBJ2-3, with 8 bases lining up with TRBD1. The V and J ends lost 1 base and 3 bases, in that order; junction bases with no gene match: 6. CDR1 and CDR2 (germline): MNHEY, SMNVEV (reference sequence). This CDR3 comprises 16 residues. CDR3 residues: CASSLYWTGSTDTQYF. The CDR3 bases are TGTGCCAGCAGTTTATATTGGACAGGGTCAACAGATACGCAGTATTTT.

The J gene is TRBJ1-1, the V gene TRBV10-3; 9 nucleotides agree with TRBD1. The trim removed 6 bases at V and 3 bases at J, leaving 5 bases unmatched. The CDR3 has 14 amino acids. The germline V gene has CDR1 ENHRY and CDR2 SYGVKD. CDR3 nucleotide sequence: TGTGCCATCAGCGGGACAGGGAGAGACACTGAAGCTTTCTTT. Encoded protein: CAISGTGRDTEAFF.

The rearrangement joins TRBV18 to TRBJ1-2; D gene unclear. The V end was cut by 3 bases, the J end by 1 base, with 9 bases between. The CDR3 covers 14 residues. CDR1 and CDR2 from the germline V gene are KGHSH and LQKENI. CDR3 in DNA: TGTGCCAGCTCACCCCCAGGACTTAACTATGGCTACACCTTC. Encoded protein: CASSPPGLNYGYTF.

The gene calls are TRBV5-1 and TRBJ1-3; D is uncertain. Trimming took 0 bases from V and 0 from J, leaving 4 bases between them. CDR1 is SGHRS and CDR2 is YFSETQ in the germline V gene. The CDR3 spans 14 residues. Written as DNA, the CDR3 is TGCGCCAGCAGCTTGGACATCTCTGGAAACACCATATATTTT. Translated: CASSLDISGNTIYF.

V gene TRBV10-2 combines with J gene TRBJ2-2; TRBD2 is a possible D gene (6 bases). The germline CDR1 and CDR2 sequences are WSHSY and SAAADI. Trimming removed 6 bases at V and 6 bases at J, with 17 bases between. This CDR3 is 15 amino acids long. The CDR3, as DNA: TGCGCCAGCAGCCCTGGAGGAGGGGTGGCCGGGGAGCTGTTTTTT. As protein: CASSPGGGVAGELFF.

The chain recombines TRBV19 with TRBJ1-2, with 7 bases aligning to TRBD1. The germline gives CDR1 LNHDA, CDR2 SQIVND (reference sequence). Losses at the gene ends were 8 bases for V and 2 bases for J; bases not matched to a gene: 8. The CDR3 has 14 amino acids. CDR3 amino acids: CASSMDRTNYGYTF. The CDR3 nucleotides are TGTGCCAGTTCAATGGACAGGACCAACTATGGCTACACCTTC.

V usage is TRBV6-5 and J usage is TRBJ2-1; TRBD2 agrees at 14 bases. This CDR3 region has 16 residues. After removal of 4 bases from V and 7 bases from J, the junction contained 6 bases not matched to a gene. Germline CDR1 MNHEY, CDR2 SVGAGI. The CDR3, as DNA: TGTGCCAGCAGTTTAAGACTAGCGGGGGGGTTGAATGAGCAGTTCTTC. The encoded protein is CASSLRLAGGLNEQFF.

This clone was seen just once. The chain employs TRBV30 and TRBJ1-4; tentatively, D is TRBD1 (6 bases). The CDR3 extends over 15 amino acids. Germline V gene sequence: CDR1 GTSNPN, CDR2 SVGIG (reference sequence). The ends were cut back, 0 bases at V and 7 bases at J, with 15 bases in the middle. Written as DNA, the CDR3 is TGTGCCTGGAGTGTAGGGGTCAGGGGATCTGAAAAACTGTTTTTT. Residues: CAWSVGVRGSEKLFF.

This sequence joins TRBV7-2 and TRBJ1-2, with TRBD1 matching over 9 bases. Losses at the gene ends were 6 bases for V and 0 bases for J; bases not matched to a gene: 14. Germline CDR1 reads SGHTA; CDR2 reads FQGNSA. The CDR3 runs to 18 residues. The CDR3 sequence is CASRPIRGTGLPNYGYTF. Here the CDR3 DNA reads TGTGCCAGCAGGCCCATCCGAGGGACAGGGCTTCCTAACTATGGCTACACCTTC.

The rearrangement links TRBV5-6 to TRBJ1-3; D not certain. The CDR3 has 17 amino acids. Trimming took 0 bases from V and 0 from J, leaving 13 bases between them. Per the germline V gene, CDR1 is SGHDT and CDR2 is YYEEEE. CDR3 DNA sequence: TGTGCCAGCAGCTTGGGCCCCGGAGTCCACTCTGGAAACACCATATATTTT. Amino acids: CASSLGPGVHSGNTIYF. Combining the CDR3 with reference TRBV5-6 and TRBJ1-3 gives the whole variable domain DAGVTQSPTHLIKTRGQQVTLRCSPKSGHDTVSWYQQALGQGPQFIFQYYEEEERQRGNFPDRFSGHQFPNYSSELNVNALLLGDSALYLCASSLGPGVHSGNTIYFGEGSWLTVV.

The sample holds one count of this clone. This chain uses TRBV30 with TRBJ2-3; TRBD2 matches at 7 bases. There are 14 residues in the CDR3. V gave up 4 bases and J gave up 2 bases; unmatched junction bases: 6. From germline, CDR1 is GTSNPN and CDR2 SVGIG (reference sequence). The CDR3 is CAWTKGGDTDTQYF. The CDR3 DNA is TGTGCCTGGACCAAGGGAGGGGACACAGATACGCAGTATTTT. The full variable domain, completed using reference TRBV30 and TRBJ2-3, is SQTIHQWPATLVQPVGSPLSLECTVEGTSNPNLYWYRQAAGRGLQLLFYSVGIGQISSEVPQNLSASRPQDRQFILSSKKLLLSDSGFYLCAWTKGGDTDTQYFGPGTRLTVL.

This clone was observed once. V and J are TRBV5-6 and TRBJ2-3, with 13 bases identical to TRBD2. Germline lookup yields CDR1 SGHDT and CDR2 YYEEEE. Trimming took 3 bases from V and 1 from J; bases not matched to a gene: 8. The CDR3 is 18 amino acids. The CDR3: CASSSQTSGGERTDTQYF. The CDR3 nucleotides read TGTGCCAGCAGCTCTCAAACTAGCGGGGGGGAGCGCACAGATACGCAGTATTTT.

The V and J genes are TRBV11-1 and TRBJ2-2; 8 bases line up with TRBD2. The CDR3 runs 16 residues. Germline values: CDR1 SGHAT, CDR2 FQDESV (reference sequence). The ends lost 6 bases at V and 6 bases at J; junction bases unmatched: 12. This CDR3 is CASRPGQLAGSGELFF. The CDR3 DNA reads TGTGCCAGCAGACCCGGACAGTTAGCGGGATCCGGGGAGCTGTTTTTT.